The 19 T cell receptor beta chains given below trace back to one sample, sequenced in a study of T-cell reconstitution after alpha-beta-depleted transplantation in children. Unique molecular identifiers were built into the TCRbeta library. TCRdb called the PCR reads again in MiXCR, with one record for every CDR3 protein. This repertoire shows some 840,000 distinct CDR3 sequences, 16% found once; its top ten account for roughly 5%. The source material was PBMCs, mostly from graft donor cells, sampled 360 days after TCRalphabeta/CD19-depleted stem cell transplant. These receptors were collected from a male patient between 5 and 17 years old who had a stem cell transplant for acute lymphoblastic leukemia, so the T cells may come from the graft donor.

In this sample, this clonotype turned up a few times. This chain uses TRBV9 with TRBJ2-1; D not resolved. CDR1 is SGDLS, CDR2 YYNGEE, per germline. V lost 0 bases to trimming and J lost 8 bases, with 12 bases between them. The CDR3 sequence is 14 residues long. The CDR3 sequence is CASSVVAVTDEQFF. CDR3 nucleotide sequence: TGTGCCAGCAGCGTAGTTGCGGTTACGGATGAGCAGTTCTTC. The full variable domain, with the rest looked up from reference TRBV9 and TRBJ2-1, is DSGVTQTPKHLITATGQRVTLRCSPRSGDLSVYWYQQSLDQGLQFLIQYYNGEERAKGNILERFSAQQFPDLHSELNLSSLELGDSALYFCASSVVAVTDEQFFGPGTRLTVL.

This clonotype was recorded a few times. The chain joins TRBV7-9 to TRBJ2-7; D is unresolved. The germline V gene has CDR1 SEHNR and CDR2 FQNEAQ (reference sequence). The CDR3 sequence is 13 residues long. Trimming removed 1 base from V and 6 bases from J, with 10 bases in between. The CDR3 loop reads CASSLDYEVEQYF. DNA for the CDR3: TGTGCCAGCAGCTTAGACTACGAGGTCGAGCAGTACTTC.

This clonotype was observed at least ten times. The germline gene is not matched at one end of the junction; a read error may be the cause. The rearrangement joins TRBV6-2 or TRBV6-3 to TRBJ2-3; tentatively, D is TRBD2 (5 bases). Germline CDR1 and CDR2: MNHEY and SVGEGT. This CDR3 has 11 amino acids. This CDR3 reads CASSHGSRWDF. In DNA form, the CDR3 reads TGTGCCAGCAGTCATGGGAGCAGATGGGATTTT.

The sample holds a few counts of this clonotype. This chain connects TRBV12-3 or TRBV12-4 to TRBJ2-7; the match to TRBD1 covers 7 bases. There are 16 residues in the CDR3. V trimming: 6 bases; J trimming: 3 bases; junction bases outside the gene matches: 14. CDR3 loop: CASSQKQGISVYEQYF. CDR3 nucleotide sequence: TGTGCCAGCAGCCAAAAACAGGGGATTAGTGTCTACGAGCAGTACTTC.

This clonotype was picked up many times. The chain links TRBV27 to TRBJ2-7; 7 bases map to TRBD2. CDR1 MNHEY and CDR2 SMNVEV come from the germline V gene (reference sequence). The CDR3 totals 16 residues. Unmatched junction bases numbered 7, after V lost 2 bases and J lost 0 bases. DNA of the CDR3: TGTGCCAGCAGTTTAGAGGGACTACAGAGCTCCTACGAGCAGTACTTC. Its translation: CASSLEGLQSSYEQYF.

This clonotype turned up a few times. This chain connects TRBV5-1 to TRBJ2-7, with TRBD2 matching 8 bases. The junction had 12 bases not matched to a gene; V was cut back by 6 bases and J by 1 base. Germline CDR1 SGHRS, CDR2 YFSETQ. The CDR3 is 16 residues long. The CDR3 bases are TGCGCCAGCACCCGGGGGGGAACTAGCGAATCCTACGAGCAGTACTTC. Amino acid sequence: CASTRGGTSESYEQYF.

Only a few counts were recorded for this clonotype. The chain combines TRBV29-1 with TRBJ2-7, with 12 bases identical to TRBD2. J lost 6 bases, V lost 0 bases, and 3 bases had no gene match. Germline CDR1 and CDR2: SQVTM and ANQGSEA. The CDR3 sequence is 14 residues long. CDR3 amino acids: CSVEDTSGRTEQYF. The DNA of the CDR3 is TGCAGCGTTGAAGATACTAGCGGGAGGACCGAGCAGTACTTC.

The chain has TRBV6-2 or TRBV6-3 and TRBJ2-7; possible D gene TRBD2, 6 bases. With 8 bases removed from V and 4 bases from J, the gap between germline ends came to 24 bases. Germline assignment: CDR1 MNHEY and CDR2 SVGEGT. The CDR3 contains 16 residues. The CDR3 bases are TGTGCCAGCGTGGGACTCTATTTACAAGGAGGGTACGAGCAGTACTTC. This encodes CASVGLYLQGGYEQYF.

The chain has TRBV6-1 and TRBJ1-2; D unclear. In germline, CDR1 is MNHNS, CDR2 SASEGT. The CDR3 extends over 14 amino acids. Trimming cost V 6 bases and J 5 bases, with 16 bases left between them. The CDR3: CASRDGRVKYGYTF. CDR3 sequence (DNA): TGTGCCAGCAGAGACGGGAGGGTAAAGTATGGCTACACCTTC.

The V and J genes are TRBV12-3 or TRBV12-4 and TRBJ2-7; 8 bases match TRBD1. CDR3 length: 13 residues. V was pared by 7 bases and J by 4 bases, with 6 bases of the junction left unmatched. In DNA form, the CDR3 reads TGTGCCAGCACTTGGACAGGGAGTTACGAGCAGTACTTC. Translated: CASTWTGSYEQYF.

This clonotype was observed a handful of times. The chain links TRBV27 to TRBJ2-3; maybe TRBD1 (5 bases). V dropped 4 bases and J dropped 1 base, with 15 bases sitting between them. CDR3 size: 16 residues. CDR1 and CDR2 (germline): MNHEY, SMNVEV (reference sequence). This chain's CDR3 is CASSSLAGWRTDTQYF. The CDR3 nucleotides read TGTGCCAGCAGTTCCCTGGCAGGGTGGCGCACAGATACGCAGTATTTT.

The J gene is TRBJ2-3, the V gene TRBV7-8; tentatively, D is TRBD1 or TRBD2 (5 bases each). Germline CDR1 is SGHVS and CDR2 is FQNEAQ. Trimming left V 5 bases short and J 2 bases short, with 17 bases between. There are 16 residues in the CDR3. The CDR3, as DNA: TGTGCCAGCAGCGTACGACCGGGACGACCCACAGATACGCAGTATTTT. Translating gives CASSVRPGRPTDTQYF.

This clonotype was seen only a few times. The CDR3 coding sequence is TGCGCCAGCAGCAGAGGCACCGGGAGGGCTGCAGAGACCCAGTACTTC. This translates into CASSRGTGRAAETQYF. V usage is TRBV5-1 and J usage is TRBJ2-5, with TRBD2 matching over 8 bases. Germline V gene sequence: CDR1 SGHRS, CDR2 YFSETQ. V shed 4 bases, J shed 4 bases, and the junction held 12 bases outside the gene matches. This CDR3 is 16 amino acids long.

This clonotype was counted between two and nine times. The V gene is TRBV2, the J gene TRBJ2-7, with 12 bases that match TRBD2. The CDR3 extends over 13 amino acids. The V and J ends lost 6 bases and 12 bases, in that order; junction bases with no gene match: 9. Germline V gene lookup returns CDR1 SNHLY and CDR2 FYNNEI. The CDR3: CASRGPGLAGSYF. As DNA, the CDR3 is TGTGCCAGCAGAGGACCGGGACTAGCGGGTTCGTACTTC.

This clonotype was seen ten or more times. The J gene is TRBJ1-6, the V gene TRBV4-1, with D possibly being TRBD1 (5 bases). The CDR3 runs to 15 residues. CDR1 MGHRA and CDR2 YSYEKL come from the germline V gene. V lost 4 bases and J lost 8, with 15 bases in between. In nucleotides, the CDR3 is TGCGCCAGCAGCCCCAGGGTTTGGGAGGATTCACCCCTCCACTTT. Its translation: CASSPRVWEDSPLHF.

The chain couples TRBV20-1 to TRBJ2-1; D gene uncertain. V was clipped by 0 bases and J by 0 bases, with 6 bases between them. This CDR3 region has 14 residues. CDR1 and CDR2 from the germline V gene are DFQATT and SNEGSKA (reference sequence). In nucleotides, the CDR3 is TGCAGTGCTAGAGATTCTAGCTCCTACAATGAGCAGTTCTTC. This sequence encodes CSARDSSSYNEQFF.

This sequence joins TRBV25-1 and TRBJ2-7; D is perhaps TRBD1 or TRBD2 (5 bases each). V dropped 0 bases and J dropped 3 bases, with 15 bases sitting between them. CDR3 length: 16 residues. Germline loops: CDR1 MGHDK, CDR2 SYGVNS. The CDR3 bases are TGTGCCAGCAGTGAATATATCACTCGGGACCACTACGAGCAGTACTTC. It codes for CASSEYITRDHYEQYF.

This chain connects TRBV14 to TRBJ2-2, with D unclear. Germline V gene lookup returns CDR1 SGHDN and CDR2 FVKESK. The CDR3 runs 16 residues. Trimming removed 5 bases at V and 0 bases at J, with 13 bases between. CDR3 nucleotide sequence: TGTGCCAGCAGCATACGTGCGACTTCGAACACCGGGGAGCTGTTTTTT. Residues: CASSIRATSNTGELFF.

The chain employs TRBV7-9 and TRBJ2-3; TRBD2 matches 13 bases. CDR3 size: 15 residues. V shed 5 bases and J 4 bases; nucleotides not matched to a gene: 3. Germline CDR1 reads SEHNR; CDR2 reads FQNEAQ (reference sequence). The CDR3 region has the DNA TGTGCCAGCAGCAAACTAGCGGGAGGGCCAGATACGCAGTATTTT. This codes for CASSKLAGGPDTQYF.